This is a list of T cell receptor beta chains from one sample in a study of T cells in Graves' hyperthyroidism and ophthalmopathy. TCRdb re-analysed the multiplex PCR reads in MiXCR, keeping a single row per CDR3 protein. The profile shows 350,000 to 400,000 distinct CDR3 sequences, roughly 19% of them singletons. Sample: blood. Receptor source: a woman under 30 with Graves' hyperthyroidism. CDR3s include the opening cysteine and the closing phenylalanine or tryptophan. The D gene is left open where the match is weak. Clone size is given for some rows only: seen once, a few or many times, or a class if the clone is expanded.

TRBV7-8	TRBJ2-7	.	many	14	CASSLVSGPYEQYF	TGTGCCAGCAGCTTAGTGAGTGGACCCTACGAGCAGTACTTC
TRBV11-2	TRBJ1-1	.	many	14	CASSPEAENTEAFF	TGTGCCAGCAGCCCAGAAGCTGAAAACACTGAAGCTTTCTTT
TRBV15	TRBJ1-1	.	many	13	CATSRGVGTEAFF	TGTGCCACCAGCAGGGGAGTAGGCACTGAAGCTTTCTTT
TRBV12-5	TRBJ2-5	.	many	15	CASGLDGGAQETQYF	TGTGCTAGTGGCTTGGACGGTGGGGCACAAGAGACCCAGTACTTC
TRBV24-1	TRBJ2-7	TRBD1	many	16	CATSDPRDRGGYEQYF	TGTGCCACCAGTGACCCCCGGGACAGGGGAGGCTACGAGCAGTACTTC
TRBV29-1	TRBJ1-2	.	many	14	CSVEDLDNSYGYTF	TGCAGCGTTGAAGATCTTGACAACTCCTATGGCTACACCTTC
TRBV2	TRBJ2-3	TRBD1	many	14	CATRDRGGTDTQYF	TGTGCCACTAGAGACAGGGGGGGCACAGATACGCAGTATTTT
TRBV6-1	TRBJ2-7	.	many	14	CASSGGYGAYEQYF	TGTGCCAGCAGTGGGGGATACGGAGCCTACGAGCAGTACTTC
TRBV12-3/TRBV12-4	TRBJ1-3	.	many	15	CASSFGSQRGNTIYF	TGTGCCAGCAGTTTCGGGAGCCAAAGGGGAAACACCATATATTTT
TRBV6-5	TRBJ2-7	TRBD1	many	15	CASSMGQGTSYEQYF	TGTGCCAGCAGTATGGGACAGGGGACCTCCTACGAGCAGTACTTC
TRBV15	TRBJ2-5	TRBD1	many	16	CATSRSGTVQRETQYF	TGTGCCACCAGCAGATCCGGGACAGTCCAGAGAGAGACCCAGTACTTC
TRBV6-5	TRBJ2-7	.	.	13	CASSYYGAGEQYF	TGTGCCAGCAGTTACTACGGGGCAGGGGAGCAGTACTTC
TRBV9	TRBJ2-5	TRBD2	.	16	CASSTSPASGGETQYF	TGTGCCAGCAGCACCAGCCCGGCTAGCGGGGGGGAGACCCAGTACTTC
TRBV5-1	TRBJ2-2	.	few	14	CASSLEVTTRELFF	TGCGCCAGCAGCTTGGAGGTTACCACCCGGGAGCTGTTTTTT
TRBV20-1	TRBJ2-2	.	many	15	CSAAPLAANTGELFF	TGCAGTGCCGCGCCACTAGCAGCGAACACCGGGGAGCTGTTTTTT
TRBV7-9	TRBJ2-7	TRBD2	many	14	CASSFAGGRNEQYF	TGTGCCAGCAGCTTTGCGGGGGGGCGGAACGAGCAGTACTTC
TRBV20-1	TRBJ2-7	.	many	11	CSVPISDEQYF	TGCAGTGTTCCAATATCAGACGAGCAGTACTTC